Sequencing of this T cell receptor (beta chain) was carried out in a study of cytotoxic CD8 clonotypes in ibrutinib-treated CLL (dated by TCRdb to the early 2020s). In the study overall: The cohort included around 16 treatment-naive and eleven to twelve relapsed/refractory patients; 17 were IGHV unmutated. Partial responses were observed in roughly 25 patients and complete responses in 2; after a median follow-up of 68 months, remission was maintained in roughly 14 patients and progression was observed in around twelve. Every sample from remission and from progressive disease was obtained while the patients were still on ibrutinib. Longitudinal samples were obtainable from about 30% of the roughly 90 participants in the trial. Samples at response were collected after a median of around twelve months of treatment, with a range of 6 to 36 months. An average of about 250,000 productive templates and 80,000 to 95,000 productive rearrangements was obtained per sample. Cryopreserved peripheral blood mononuclear cells were collected at three points: before therapy, at response, and at either sustained remission or disease progression. Results the study describes overall, beyond this receptor: Clonality increased at ibrutinib response, stayed stable in sustained remission, and fell back toward baseline at progression. Baseline clonality exceeded that of age-matched healthy donors and correlated strongly with circulating CD8+ T-cell counts. Public clonotypes were found to be uncommon and were observed to contract or remain stable during treatment; the increase in clonality was shown to reflect expansion of private clonotypes at ibrutinib response. Lymph node repertoires were not examined, and the timing of sampling was not matched between patients in sustained remission and those whose disease progressed.

As regards this clone: This clone's antigen is unknown. Nothing much larger sits one base from this clone, and base qualities are not available.

The germline V gene provides CDR1 LGHNT and CDR2 FRNRAP. Spanning cysteine to phenylalanine, the CDR3 consists of 13 amino acids. Of the read, only the CDR3 DNA is kept; its 39 bases are in frame from base 1. The junction carries 1 base between V and J, which are trimmed by 1 base and 0 bases respectively. The goal of deep resolution MiSeq sequencing was a depth between 1 in 1 million and 1 in 200,000 T cells, and coverage averaged 10x per clonotype. The immunoSEQ hsTCRB Kit was used to generate the TCR beta libraries. As for how the authors treated the data: ImmunoSEQ Data Assistant and ImmunoSEQ Analyzer were used for data analysis, and V, D and J genes were assigned according to IMGT definitions. Clonality, with values ranging from 0 to 1, was calculated as one minus the normalized Shannon entropy of productive rearrangement frequencies. Only overrepresented clonotypes making up at least 0.05% of each patient's repertoire were included in the public clonotype analysis. Thirteen age-matched healthy donor repertoires from immuneACCESS were used as controls for clonality. The table comes from immuneACCESS by way of TCRdb, which keeps in-frame sequences with V and J called. Part of the clones is missing from these tables; in studies checked, under half for an unresolved V gene and the rest for unknown reasons. The V and J calls and clone size were taken over from that table, and D and trimming were inferred from the DNA. The table for this sample lists tens of thousands of clones; around 80% of them were counted only once. About 8% of the sample is in the top ten clones.

What the time point label conveys for this sample: progressive disease on ibrutinib. For TCR beta library preparation, approximately 2 micrograms of genomic DNA was extracted from cryopreserved PBMCs. Longitudinal blood samples from CLL patients on ibrutinib monotherapy underwent high-throughput TCR beta sequencing. Patients were enrolled in a phase 2 open-label single-center ibrutinib monotherapy trial. This TCR came from a human donor with chronic lymphocytic leukemia. This specimen consisted of PBMCs, obtained at disease progression, from a patient treated with ibrutinib. The receptor chain draws on TRBV12-5 and TRBJ1-5; no D segment can be confidently identified. At the DNA level, the sequence is TGTGCTAGTGGTTTGGATAGCAATCAGCCCCAGCATTTT. Translation gives CASGLDSNQPQHF. Beyond the CDR3, the reference TRBV12-5 and TRBJ1-5 genes provide the residues; the full variable domain reads: DARVTQTPRHKVTEMGQEVTMRCQPILGHNTVFWYRQTMMQGLELLAYFRNRAPLDDSGMPKDRFSAEMPDATLATLKIQPSEPRDSAVYFCASGLDSNQPQHFGDGTRLSIL.